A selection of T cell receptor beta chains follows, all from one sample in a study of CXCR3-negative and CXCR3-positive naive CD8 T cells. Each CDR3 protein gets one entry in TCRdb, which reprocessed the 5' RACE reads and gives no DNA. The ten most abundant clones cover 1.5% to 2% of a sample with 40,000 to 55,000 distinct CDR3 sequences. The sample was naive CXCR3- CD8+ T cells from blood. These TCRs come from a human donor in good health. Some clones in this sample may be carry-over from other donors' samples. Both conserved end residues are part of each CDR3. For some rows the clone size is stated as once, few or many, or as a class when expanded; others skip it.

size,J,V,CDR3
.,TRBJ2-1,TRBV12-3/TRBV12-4,CASSFSVEGGIGESSYNEQFF
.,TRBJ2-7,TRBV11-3,CASSQDWAGAPYEQYF
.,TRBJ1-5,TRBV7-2,CASSLEAGNQPQHF
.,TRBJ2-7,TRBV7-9,CASSGQGMTYEQYF
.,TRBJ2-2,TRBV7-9,CASSPRTSGNTGELFF
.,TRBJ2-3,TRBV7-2,CASSFRGAMGTDTQYF
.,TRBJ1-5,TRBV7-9,CASSGDGDSNQPQHF
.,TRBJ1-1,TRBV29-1,CSVEGPGQGLTEAFF
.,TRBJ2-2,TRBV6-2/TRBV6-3,CASSYEGGGETGELFF
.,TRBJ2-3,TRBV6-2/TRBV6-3,CASSQLQAITDTQYF
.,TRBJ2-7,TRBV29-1,CSVEGRQPYEQYF
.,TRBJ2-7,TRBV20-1,CSAAYTGTGDPYEQYF
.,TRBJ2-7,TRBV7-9,CASSLEVGEQYF
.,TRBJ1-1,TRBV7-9,CASSRGGAGRFDTEAFF
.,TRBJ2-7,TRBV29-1,CSVDFGTGQYEQYF
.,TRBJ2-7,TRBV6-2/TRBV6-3,CASNRGQDEQYF
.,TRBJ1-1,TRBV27,CASSFGGLDTEAFF
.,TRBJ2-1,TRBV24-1,CATRGGLGNEQFF
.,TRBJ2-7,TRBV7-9,CASTRDYEQYF
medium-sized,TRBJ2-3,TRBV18,CASSPLTGGSTDTQYF
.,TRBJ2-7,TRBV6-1,CAGSTGGGNEQYF
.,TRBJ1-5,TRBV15,CATSMVLGGQPQHF
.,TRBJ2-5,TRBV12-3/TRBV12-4,CARRDRETQYF
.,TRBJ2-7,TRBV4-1,CASSQDPPGVSLKYEQYF
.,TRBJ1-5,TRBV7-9,CASSVMAGAPQHF
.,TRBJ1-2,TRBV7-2,CASRPTGGGYTF
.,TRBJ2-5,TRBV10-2,CATLGGSQETQYF
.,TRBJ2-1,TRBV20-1,CSAQPTTGSSYNEQFF
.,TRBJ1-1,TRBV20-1,CSAIKPSVGRDRGEFRWDTEAFF
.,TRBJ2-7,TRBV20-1,CSARAVISYEQYF
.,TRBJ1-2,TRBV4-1,CASSFDRNDGYTF
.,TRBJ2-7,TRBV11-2,CASSLDVGSYEQYF